The 17 T cell receptor beta chains below all came from one sample that was sequenced in a study of immune characterization of retroperitoneal liposarcoma. TCRdb independently ran MiXCR on the PCR reads; one entry per CDR3 protein. This table holds several thousand distinct CDR3 sequences, roughly two fifths found once. Input material: tumor tissue. These receptor sequences come from a male donor with retroperitoneal liposarcoma.

This clonotype was detected ten times or more. The chain links TRBV6-1 to TRBJ2-5; weak D call: TRBD1 (6 bases). The end of the DNA aligns better with TRBJ2-7, so the J call may be wrong. The CDR3 spans 16 residues. CDR1 and CDR2 (germline): MNHNS, SASEGT. The DNA of the CDR3 is TGTGCCAGCAGTTTGCCCGCCGGTACAGGGTGGTACGAGCAGTACTTC. Protein sequence: CASSLPAGTGWYEQYF.

This clonotype ranks as medium-sized (0.01 to 0.1%). V is TRBV6-1 and J is TRBJ2-5, with 10 bases that match TRBD1. The assigned J gene may be wrong: the sequence end matches TRBJ2-1 better. This CDR3 has 16 residues. The germline gives CDR1 MNHNS, CDR2 SASEGT. DNA for the CDR3: TGTGCCAGCAGTGAAGCCCAGACAGGGGGCCAAGAGACCCAGTTCTTC. This codes for CASSEAQTGGQETQFF.

The V gene is TRBV10-1, the J gene TRBJ2-1; tentatively, D is TRBD1 or TRBD2 (5 bases each). Looked up from germline, CDR1 is WNHNN and CDR2 is SYGVQD (reference sequence). V lost 3 bases and J lost 12, with 15 bases in between. This CDR3 spans 13 amino acids. CDR3 nucleotides: TGCGCCAGCAGTGAATCCCGGGAAAGGGGGCAGTTCTTC. Its translation: CASSESRERGQFF.

J is TRBJ1-4 and V is TRBV6-1; tentative D call: TRBD1 (5 bases). Germline V gene data show CDR1 as MNHNS and CDR2 as SASEGT. The length of the CDR3 is 13 residues. Trimming pared 6 bases from V and 4 bases from J, leaving 9 bases between. The CDR3 DNA reads TGTGCCAGCAGCCACAGGAGTAATGAAAAACTGTTTTTT. This codes for CASSHRSNEKLFF.

The chain employs TRBV7-2 and TRBJ1-1; D uncertain. The CDR3 is 14 residues long. Trimming took 0 bases from V and 1 from J, leaving 6 bases between them. CDR1 and CDR2 (germline): SGHTA, FQGNSA. The CDR3 bases are TGTGCCAGCAGCTTAGCGATAAGGAACACTGAAGCTTTCTTT. Translation gives CASSLAIRNTEAFF.

With respect to this clonotype: One end of the junction varies from germline; a read error may be responsible. V and J are TRBV6-1 and TRBJ2-3; 13 bases fit TRBD2. This CDR3 has 15 residues. The germline V gene encodes CDR1 MNHNS and CDR2 SASEGT. The CDR3 reads CASRGTSGEDYEQYF. The DNA of the CDR3 is TGTGCCAGCAGGGGGACTAGCGGGGAGGACTACGAGCAGTACTTT.

The chain is built from TRBV6-1 and TRBJ2-5; D remains unclear. The CDR3 sequence is 13 residues long. V gave up 5 bases and J gave up 0 bases, with 7 bases separating them. Germline V lookup: CDR1 MNHNS, CDR2 SASEGT. This chain's CDR3 is CASSHPYQETQYF. In DNA form, the CDR3 reads TGTGCCAGCAGTCACCCGTACCAAGAGACCCAGTACTTC.

The CDR3 spells CASSYSTGLLYEQYF. CDR3 nucleotide sequence: TGTGCCAGCAGTTATTCGACAGGGTTACTCTACGAGCAGTACTTC. The chain is built from TRBV6-9 and TRBJ2-5; 7 positions match TRBD1. The J call is uncertain, as TRBJ2-7 better fits the DNA end. The V gene's germline CDR1 is MNHGY and CDR2 SVAAGI. The CDR3 is 15 residues long.

This clonotype has just a few counts. The rearrangement links TRBV6-1 to TRBJ2-1; 12 bases align to TRBD2. Trimming took 2 bases from V and 6 from J; bases not matched to a gene: 5. Germline CDR1 reads MNHNS; CDR2 reads SASEGT. The CDR3 totals 16 residues. The CDR3 nucleotides read TGTGCCAGCAGTGAAACGTGGACTAGCGGGACCAATGAGCAGTTCTTC. It yields the protein CASSETWTSGTNEQFF.

This chain uses TRBV7-3 with TRBJ2-3; TRBD1 matches 9 bases. Gene TRBJ2-1 matches the end of the DNA better, so the J call may be wrong. The CDR3 is 15 residues long. The germline V gene encodes CDR1 SGHTA and CDR2 FQGTGA. Here the CDR3 DNA reads TGTGCCAGCAGCCCCTGGGGGACAGGGTTAAATGAGCAGTTCTTC. Protein: CASSPWGTGLNEQFF.

The chain carries TRBV11-1 and TRBJ2-1, with D unresolved. With the DNA end fitting TRBJ2-7 better, the J assignment may be wrong. The germline gives CDR1 SGHAT, CDR2 FQDESV (reference sequence). This CDR3 has 12 amino acids. The CDR3 DNA reads as TGTGCCAGCAGCTCGACTTACAATGAGCAGTACTTC. Translated, it gives CASSSTYNEQYF.

This chain uses TRBV27 with TRBJ2-2, with D possibly being TRBD2 (6 bases). V was clipped by 7 bases and J by 2 bases, with 14 bases between them. The V gene's germline CDR1 is MNHEY and CDR2 SMNVEV (reference sequence). The CDR3 totals 15 residues. The CDR3 protein is CASTSTGVNTGELFF. CDR3 nucleotide sequence: TGTGCCAGCACGTCAACGGGAGTTAACACCGGGGAGCTGTTTTTT.

The table lists this clonotype with a few counts. V gene TRBV27 combines with J gene TRBJ2-1, with TRBD2 matching 8 bases. With V trimmed by 5 bases and J by 6 bases, 9 bases remained unmatched. The CDR3 runs to 15 residues. Germline V gene sequence: CDR1 MNHEY, CDR2 SMNVEV (reference sequence). The CDR3 region is CASSIPGLGFNEQFF. In DNA form, the CDR3 reads TGTGCCAGCAGTATACCGGGACTAGGTTTCAATGAGCAGTTCTTC.

This clonotype occurred many times. The chain is built from TRBV7-8 and TRBJ2-1, with a tentative D call TRBD1 (5 bases). The CDR3 runs 12 residues. V dropped 5 bases and J dropped 10 bases, with 12 bases sitting between them. The germline CDR1 and CDR2 sequences are SGHVS and FQNEAQ. The CDR3 bases are TGTGCCAGCAGCCAGAGCAGGGTGGAGCAGTTCTTC. It specifies CASSQSRVEQFF.

The CDR3 spells CASSYHTGTTLPYTDTQYF. The CDR3 DNA sequence: TGTGCCAGCAGTTACCACACCGGGACTACCCTTCCATACACAGATACGCAGTATTTT. The rearrangement uses TRBV6-2 or TRBV6-3 and TRBJ2-3; 7 bases are a match to TRBD2. The CDR3 runs 19 residues. Germline trimming cut 2 bases from V and 2 bases from J; bases unmatched to any gene: 16. Germline CDR1 reads MNHEY; CDR2 reads SVGEGT.

The chain recombines TRBV11-1 with TRBJ2-1; 7 bases are a match to TRBD1. This CDR3 spans 14 amino acids. The germline V gene has CDR1 SGHAT and CDR2 FQDESV (reference sequence). The junction had 14 bases not matched to a gene; V was cut back by 5 bases and J by 13 bases. For the CDR3, the DNA is TGTGCCAGCAGCAGAAGGGGGCCTTGGGAGACCCAGTTCTTC. Its translation: CASSRRGPWETQFF.

The V call is TRBV4-1, the J call TRBJ1-2; possible D gene TRBD1, 6 bases. The CDR3 has 14 amino acids. Trimming removed 1 base at V and 8 bases at J, with 14 bases between. CDR1 is MGHRA and CDR2 is YSYEKL in the germline V gene. CDR3 nucleotides: TGCGCCAGCAGCCAAGGGGACATGCGTTACGGCTACACCTTC. It translates to CASSQGDMRYGYTF.